The entry below describes one T cell receptor beta chain. Its specificity is not known. The record originates from a study of T cell responses to AZD1222 COVID-19 vaccine. About the study: It was second doses at about 4 or about 12 weeks that were pooled.

There are 12 residues in the CDR3. Germline CDR1 is MNHNY and CDR2 is SVGAGI (reference sequence). Between the trimmed V and J ends, which lost 5 bases and 7 bases, there was a span of 9 bases. Findings and limits, study-wide: When two AZD1222 doses had been given, Spike-specific TCR breadth and depth rose. Donors were largely white British and mainly female; clonal diversity was possibly underestimated. No repertoire was sampled before or during the peak T cell response, only after it.

Sequencing used immunoSEQ multiplex PCR; TCRdb keeps in-frame clones, though not all of them. The sample has some 150,000 clones, under 95% seen once. The receptor comes from an adult in good health. The sequenced sample was peripheral blood, obtained on day 0 of AZD1222 vaccination. The chain carries TRBV6-6 and TRBJ2-4; D unclear. As DNA, the CDR3 is TGTGCCAGCAGTCACAGACACAACATTCAGTACTTC. It encodes CASSHRHNIQYF.